The clone carrying this T cell receptor (beta chain) was found a few times. This sample was taken from a study of OX40 agonist ivuxolimab in advanced cancers. The protocol was immunoSEQ multiplex PCR, while the TCRdb copy is restricted to in-frame clones and leaves out a portion. Found here are about 33,000 clones, roughly 87% of them singletons; the top ten hold roughly 1%. The V and J ends lost 4 bases and 3 bases, in that order; junction bases with no gene match: 7. Germline V gene data show CDR1 as SGHTA and CDR2 as FQGNSA. The CDR3 covers 16 residues. The clonotype originates from an adult with an advanced solid tumor such as melanoma, head and neck, liver or kidney cancer. This chain uses TRBV7-2 with TRBJ2-3; TRBD1 matches 10 bases. The sample consisted of CD4+ or CD8+ T cells sorted from blood, taken in a trial of the OX40 agonist ivuxolimab. The CDR3 is CASSYTGTGATDTQYF. In nucleotides, the CDR3 is TGTGCCAGCAGCTATACCGGGACAGGGGCAACAGATACGCAGTATTTT.